This T cell receptor beta chain was captured by sequencing in a study of T cell responses to AZD1222 COVID-19 vaccine. Study summary: Combined were second doses at about 4 or about 12 weeks. Study-level points and caveats: Across the whole spike, CD4 TCRs peaked at regions 160-218 and 743-854. White British people made up most donors, females outnumbered males, and clonal diversity was possibly underestimated.

Assay: immunoSEQ multiplex PCR; the TCRdb copy retains only in-frame clones and omits some. The sample holds more than 150,000 clones, about 87% seen once. Comment on this clone: Its antigen is currently unknown.

This receptor was taken from an adult in good health. The sequencing here drew on peripheral blood, taken on day 0 of AZD1222 vaccination.

In DNA, the CDR3 is TGTGCCAGCAGCTTAAGATTCACGCGGCTCCAAGAGACCCAGTACTTC. Its translation is CASSLRFTRLQETQYF. The chain links TRBV7-9 to TRBJ2-5; D unresolved. Germline CDR1 and CDR2: SEHNR and FQNEAQ (reference sequence). With 2 bases removed from V and 1 base from J, the gap between germline ends came to 14 bases. This CDR3 contains 16 residues.